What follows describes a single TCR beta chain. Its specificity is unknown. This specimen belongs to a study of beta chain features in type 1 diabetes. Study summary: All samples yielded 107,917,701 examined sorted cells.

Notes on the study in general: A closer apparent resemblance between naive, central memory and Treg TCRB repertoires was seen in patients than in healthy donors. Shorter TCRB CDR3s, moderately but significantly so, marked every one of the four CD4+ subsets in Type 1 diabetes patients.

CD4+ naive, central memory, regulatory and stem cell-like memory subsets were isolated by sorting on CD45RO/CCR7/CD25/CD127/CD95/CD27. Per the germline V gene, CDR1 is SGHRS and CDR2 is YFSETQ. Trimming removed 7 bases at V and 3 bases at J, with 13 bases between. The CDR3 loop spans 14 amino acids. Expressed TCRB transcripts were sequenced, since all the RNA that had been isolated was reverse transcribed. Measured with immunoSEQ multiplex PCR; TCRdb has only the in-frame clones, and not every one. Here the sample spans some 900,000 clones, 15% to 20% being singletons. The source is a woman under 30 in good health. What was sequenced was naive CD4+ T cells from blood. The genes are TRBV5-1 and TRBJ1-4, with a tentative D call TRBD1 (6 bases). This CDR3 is CASSHGQPNEKLFF. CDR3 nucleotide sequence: TGCGCCAGCTCCCATGGACAGCCTAATGAAAAACTGTTTTTT.